Detailed here is one TCR beta chain. Original processing notes: Using reference gene primer amplification, nucleated cell counts were estimated. TCRdb's table, derived via immunoSEQ multiplex PCR, lists solely in-frame clones and lacks some. That table gives V, J and clone size, and the DNA gave D and trimming. The sample contains 70,000 or so clones, 85% to 90% of which appear only once. The CDR3 spans 15 residues. Trimming removed 3 bases from V and 5 bases from J, with 14 bases in between. The germline V gene encodes CDR1 LGHNT and CDR2 FRNRAP. This sample was taken from a study of blood T cell repertoires in COVID-19. About the study: Sites in the United States, Italy and Spain provided acute and convalescent COVID-19 samples.

What was sequenced was peripheral blood. The V and J genes are TRBV12-5 and TRBJ1-3, with a tentative D call TRBD1 (6 bases). This sequence was found in a human donor in a cohort sampled during active COVID-19. The CDR3 here is CASGLRTGRRNTIYF. In DNA, the CDR3 is TGTGCTAGTGGTTTAAGAACAGGGAGACGAAACACCATATATTTT.